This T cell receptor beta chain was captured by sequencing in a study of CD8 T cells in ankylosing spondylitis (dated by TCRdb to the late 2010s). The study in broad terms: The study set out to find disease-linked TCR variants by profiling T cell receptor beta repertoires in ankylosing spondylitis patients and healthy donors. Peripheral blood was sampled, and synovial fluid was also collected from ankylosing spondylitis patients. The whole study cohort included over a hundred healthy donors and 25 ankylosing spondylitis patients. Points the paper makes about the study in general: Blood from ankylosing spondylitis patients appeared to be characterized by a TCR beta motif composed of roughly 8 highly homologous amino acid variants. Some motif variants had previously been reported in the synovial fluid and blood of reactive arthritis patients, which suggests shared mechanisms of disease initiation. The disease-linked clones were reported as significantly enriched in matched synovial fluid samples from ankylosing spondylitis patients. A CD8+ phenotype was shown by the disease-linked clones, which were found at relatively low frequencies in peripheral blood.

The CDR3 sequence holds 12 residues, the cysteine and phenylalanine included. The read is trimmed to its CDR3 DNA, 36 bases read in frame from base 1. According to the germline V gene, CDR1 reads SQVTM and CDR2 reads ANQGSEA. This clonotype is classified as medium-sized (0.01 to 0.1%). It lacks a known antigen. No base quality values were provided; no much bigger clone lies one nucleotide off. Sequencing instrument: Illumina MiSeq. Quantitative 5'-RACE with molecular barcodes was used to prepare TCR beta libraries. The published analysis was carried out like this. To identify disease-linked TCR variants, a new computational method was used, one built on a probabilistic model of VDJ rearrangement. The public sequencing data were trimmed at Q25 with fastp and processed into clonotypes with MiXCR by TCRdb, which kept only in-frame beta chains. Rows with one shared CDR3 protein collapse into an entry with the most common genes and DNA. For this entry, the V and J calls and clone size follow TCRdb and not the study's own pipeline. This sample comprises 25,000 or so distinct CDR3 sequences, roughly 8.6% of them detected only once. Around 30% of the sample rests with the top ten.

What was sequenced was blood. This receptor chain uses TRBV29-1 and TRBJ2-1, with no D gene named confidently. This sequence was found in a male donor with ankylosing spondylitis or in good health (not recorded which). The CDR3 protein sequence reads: CSVAASHNEQFF. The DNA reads TGCAGTGTGGCTGCTAGTCACAATGAGCAGTTCTTC.